Below are 27 T cell receptor beta chains sequenced from a single sample in a study of T cells in Graves' hyperthyroidism and ophthalmopathy. RNA transcripts yielded amplified TCR beta CDR3 regions. Using the HTBI primer set, a first-round RT-PCR was run on the TCR CDR3. TCRdb re-derived calls from the multiplex PCR reads in MiXCR, one entry per CDR3 protein. The sample contains approximately 260,000 distinct CDR3 sequences, about 16% of which appear only once. The sample comprised blood. These receptors were collected from a woman aged 45-60 years with Graves' hyperthyroidism that later progressed to Graves' ophthalmopathy.

In its sample, this clonotype was seen many times. This chain uses TRBV18 with TRBJ2-3; unclear D gene. V lost 4 bases and J lost 1, with 6 bases in between. Germline V CDR1 and CDR2: KGHSH, LQKENI. This CDR3 contains 13 residues. The chain's CDR3 is CASSQTRTDTQYF. CDR3 nucleotides: TGTGCCAGCTCACAAACACGCACAGATACGCAGTATTTT.

This rearrangement joins TRBV5-4 to TRBJ1-1; TRBD1 agrees at 9 bases. The germline V gene encodes CDR1 SGHNT and CDR2 YYREEE (reference sequence). V was clipped by 4 bases and J by 10 bases; unmatched bases: 11. CDR3 size: 14 residues. The CDR3 loop reads CASSRDRESERAFF. The CDR3 nucleotides are TGTGCCAGCAGCCGGGACAGGGAGTCCGAGCGAGCTTTCTTT.

The rearrangement links TRBV19 to TRBJ2-7, with TRBD1 identical over 8 bases. This CDR3 contains 14 residues. V was pared by 3 bases and J by 1 base, with 2 bases of the junction left unmatched. Germline V gene data show CDR1 as LNHDA and CDR2 as SQIVND (reference sequence). CDR3 residues: CASSMTGASYEQYF. CDR3 DNA sequence: TGTGCCAGTAGTATGACAGGGGCGTCCTACGAGCAGTACTTC.

To note about this clonotype: A much more abundant neighbour one base away suggests this may be a read error. The chain recombines TRBV7-2 with TRBJ1-2; D might be TRBD1 (5 bases). The V end lost 5 bases, the J end lost 4 bases, and 17 bases lay between the germline ends. The CDR3 runs 15 residues. Germline V lookup: CDR1 SGHTA, CDR2 FQGNSA. The CDR3 nucleotides read TGTGCCAGCAGCCCCACCGGGGGGGGTCGCTATGGCTACACCTTC. Its translation: CASSPTGGGRYGYTF.

This clonotype was seen more than once but under ten times. V usage is TRBV18 and J usage is TRBJ1-3; D unclear. CDR1 is KGHSH, CDR2 LQKENI, per germline. V shed 3 bases and J shed 0 bases, with 15 bases lying between them. The CDR3 has 17 residues. CDR3 sequence (DNA): TGTGCCAGCTCACCCCCGCGGACGGCGAGCTCTGGAAACACCATATATTTT. It yields the protein CASSPPRTASSGNTIYF.

This clonotype was found many times. The rearrangement links TRBV27 to TRBJ1-2; no clear D gene. V dropped 1 base and J dropped 1 base, with 16 bases sitting between them. The CDR3 contains 17 residues. Germline CDR1 MNHEY, CDR2 SMNVEV (reference sequence). For the CDR3, the DNA is TGTGCCAGCAGTTTATATGCGGTCCGGGGAGATAACTATGGCTACACCTTC. Its translation is CASSLYAVRGDNYGYTF.

This chain uses TRBV7-3 with TRBJ1-2; TRBD1 might be the D (6 bases). Germline CDR1 is SGHTA and CDR2 is FQGTGA. Trimming shortened V by 1 base and J by 8 bases, and 11 bases separated the two germline ends. CDR3 length: 13 residues. Here the CDR3 DNA reads TGTGCCAGCAGCTTAAAACAGGGTCGAGGCTACACCTTC. This translates into CASSLKQGRGYTF.

Ten or more counts support this clonotype. A read error may account for a junction end that differs from germline. The gene calls are TRBV28 and TRBJ1-1; D is undetermined. Germline lookup yields CDR1 MDHEN and CDR2 SYDVKM. The CDR3 runs 11 residues. The CDR3 loop reads CASTPGSRFVF. The CDR3 coding sequence is TGTGCCAGCACCCCCGGGTCCCGCTTTGTCTTT.

This clonotype was seen ten or more times. The chain recombines TRBV3-1 with TRBJ2-3; 12 nucleotides line up with TRBD2. V lost 5 bases and J lost 4; bases outside the gene matches: 10. CDR1 is LGHDT and CDR2 is YNNKEL in the germline V gene (reference sequence). CDR3 size: 17 residues. CDR3 nucleotides: TGTGCCAGCAGCGGGCTAGCGGGAGGGCCGACGGCAGATACGCAGTATTTT. This gives the protein CASSGLAGGPTADTQYF.

This clonotype was found a few times. The V and J genes are TRBV6-1 and TRBJ2-1; tentative D call: TRBD2 (6 bases). Germline loops: CDR1 MNHNS, CDR2 SASEGT. The CDR3 runs 13 residues. Deletions cut 5 bases from V and 10 bases from J, with 15 bases between. This CDR3 reads CASSYWREREQFF. In nucleotides, the CDR3 is TGTGCCAGCAGTTATTGGAGGGAGCGGGAGCAGTTCTTC.

The table lists this clonotype with many counts. The chain couples TRBV20-1 to TRBJ2-1, with D perhaps TRBD2 (7 bases). Germline assignment: CDR1 DFQATT and CDR2 SNEGSKA (reference sequence). Trimming shortened V by 6 bases and J by 10 bases, and 37 bases separated the two germline ends. This CDR3 has 19 residues. The CDR3 bases are TGCAGTGCGGACGGACCCCCCCCGCCCCGGGGGCGGGAGCGTCGGGAGCAGTTCTTC. Protein product: CSADGPPPPRGRERREQFF.

This clonotype was counted ten times or more. The genes are TRBV10-3 and TRBJ1-1, with D tentatively TRBD1 (5 bases). V lost 1 base, J lost 9 bases, and 9 bases lay in between. The germline V gene has CDR1 ENHRY and CDR2 SYGVKD. CDR3 length: 12 amino acids. CDR3 coding DNA: TGTGCCATCAGTGAGTGGGACGGCCAAGCTTTCTTT. Its translation is CAISEWDGQAFF.

In this sample, this clonotype turned up many times. Here the CDR3 reads CASSLSGDSAYEQYF. The CDR3 DNA reads as TGTGCCAGCTCCCTGAGTGGGGACAGCGCCTACGAGCAGTACTTC. The chain has TRBV28 and TRBJ2-7, with 7 nucleotides matching TRBD1. The germline CDR1 and CDR2 sequences are MDHEN and SYDVKM. Unmatched junction bases numbered 12, after V lost 8 bases and J lost 2 bases. The CDR3 contains 15 residues.

This clonotype came up a few times. The chain is built from TRBV27 and TRBJ2-7; 8 bases agree with TRBD2. CDR3 length: 14 residues. V shed 0 bases and J 2 bases; nucleotides not matched to a gene: 0. Germline CDR1 is MNHEY and CDR2 is SMNVEV (reference sequence). CDR3 DNA: TGTGCCAGCAGTTTATCGGGACTAGCCTACGAGCAGTACTTC. Translating gives CASSLSGLAYEQYF.

V gene TRBV6-2 or TRBV6-3 combines with J gene TRBJ2-4, with 9 nucleotides matching TRBD2. Germline lookup yields CDR1 MNHEY and CDR2 SVGEGT. Unmatched junction bases numbered 12, after V lost 3 bases and J lost 0 bases. This CDR3 is 19 amino acids long. CDR3 amino acids: CASSYRLAGESSAKNIQYF. Here the CDR3 DNA reads TGTGCCAGCAGTTATAGATTAGCGGGAGAATCCTCAGCCAAAAACATTCAGTACTTC.

This clonotype was seen many times. V and J are TRBV2 and TRBJ2-3; the match to TRBD2 covers 13 bases. Germline V gene lookup returns CDR1 SNHLY and CDR2 FYNNEI. CDR3 length: 16 residues. V lost 6 bases and J lost 5; bases outside the gene matches: 8. CDR3 bases: TGTGCCAGCAGCGCCCGGACTAGCGGGAGTTTAGATACGCAGTATTTT. It is translated as CASSARTSGSLDTQYF.

Worth noting for this clonotype: Since a much larger clone is just one base distant, this may be a read error. V and J are TRBV24-1 and TRBJ1-1, with 8 bases matching TRBD1. The CDR3 consists of 14 residues. Germline lookup yields CDR1 KGHDR and CDR2 SFDVKD. The CDR3 protein is CASSGQGENTEAFF. For the CDR3, the DNA is TGTGCCTCCAGTGGACAGGGTGAGAACACTGAAGCTTTCTTT.

This clonotype was counted at least ten times. The gene calls are TRBV10-2 and TRBJ1-6; 11 nucleotides line up with TRBD1. The CDR3 runs to 15 residues. Trimming at V came to 3 bases and at J to 11 bases, leaving 6 bases not matched to a gene. Germline loops: CDR1 WSHSY, CDR2 SAAADI. CDR3 amino acids: CASSDKDRGRPPLHF. The CDR3, as DNA: TGCGCCAGCAGTGATAAGGACAGGGGGCGGCCACCCCTCCACTTT.

The DNA of the CDR3 is TGTGCCAGCAGCAGACAGGGACAGCAGAACACTGAAGCTTTCTTT. It yields the protein CASSRQGQQNTEAFF. This chain links TRBV5-5 with TRBJ1-1; 7 bases fit TRBD1. Germline assignment: CDR1 SGHKS and CDR2 YYEKEE (reference sequence). The CDR3 spans 15 residues. The J segment lost 1 base and the V segment lost 4 bases, leaving 7 bases of the junction unmatched.

This clonotype appeared many times. The chain combines TRBV6-1 with TRBJ1-5; D possibly corresponds to TRBD1 (6 bases). This CDR3 comprises 13 residues. With 6 bases removed from V and 13 bases from J, the gap between germline ends came to 19 bases. Germline V gene sequence: CDR1 MNHNS, CDR2 SASEGT. This CDR3 reads CASRSTGGSAQHF. CDR3 nucleotides: TGTGCCAGCAGGTCGACAGGAGGGTCGGCTCAGCATTTT.

This clonotype was seen ten or more times. CDR3 region: CASRPTGPGANVLTF. The CDR3 bases are TGTGCCAGCAGACCTACAGGGCCTGGGGCCAACGTCCTGACTTTC. This rearrangement joins TRBV27 to TRBJ2-6; tentatively, D is TRBD1 (6 bases). The CDR3 runs 15 residues. The germline V gene encodes CDR1 MNHEY and CDR2 SMNVEV (reference sequence). V was cut by 6 bases and J by 2 bases, with 11 bases left in between.

This clonotype was observed many times. The chain joins TRBV5-1 to TRBJ1-2; possibly TRBD1 for D (6 bases). CDR1 and CDR2 (germline): SGHRS, YFSETQ. The CDR3 has 12 amino acids. V was shortened by 4 bases and J by 5 bases, with 9 bases between the two germline ends. CDR3 sequence (DNA): TGCGCCAGCAGCCCGGACAGATATGGCTACACCTTC. Its protein product is CASSPDRYGYTF.

This clonotype was counted many times. The chain recombines TRBV20-1 with TRBJ2-7; D may be TRBD1 (5 bases). The CDR3 runs to 13 residues. Germline CDR1 reads DFQATT; CDR2 reads SNEGSKA (reference sequence). V lost 7 bases and J lost 5, with 18 bases in between. CDR3 residues: CSVRGQGTNEQYF. In nucleotides, the CDR3 is TGCAGTGTAAGGGGTCAGGGAACGAACGAGCAGTACTTC.

In this sample, this clonotype turned up a few times. This sequence joins TRBV19 and TRBJ2-5; TRBD1 aligns across 10 bases. The germline V gene has CDR1 LNHDA and CDR2 SQIVND (reference sequence). The CDR3 has 18 residues. V was clipped by 3 bases and J by 1 base; unmatched bases: 11. The CDR3 DNA sequence: TGTGCCAGTAGTATGAGGTCCGGGACAGGGGATCTCCAAGAGACCCAGTACTTC. Its translation is CASSMRSGTGDLQETQYF.

V usage is TRBV20-1 and J usage is TRBJ1-1; TRBD1 might be the D (6 bases). The germline V gene has CDR1 DFQATT and CDR2 SNEGSKA (reference sequence). The V gene lost 3 bases and the J gene lost 10 bases, with 12 bases spanning the gap. The CDR3 loop spans 11 amino acids. The CDR3 reads CSASGRGGAFF. The CDR3 coding sequence is TGCAGTGCTAGTGGGAGGGGGGGAGCTTTCTTT.

The table lists this clonotype with many counts. The chain couples TRBV7-3 to TRBJ2-1, with 9 positions matching TRBD2. V gave up 2 bases and J gave up 5 bases; unmatched junction bases: 7. The CDR3 runs 16 residues. Germline assignment: CDR1 SGHTA and CDR2 FQGTGA. As DNA, the CDR3 is TGTGCCAGCAGCTTAGGAGGGGGGACTAGCCACAATGAGCAGTTCTTC. Amino acid sequence: CASSLGGGTSHNEQFF.

This clonotype was detected many times. The chain is built from TRBV28 and TRBJ1-2, with TRBD1 matching over 7 bases. Germline V gives CDR1 MDHEN, CDR2 SYDVKM. V was clipped by 8 bases and J by 1 base; unmatched bases: 7. The CDR3 is made up of 14 amino acids. The CDR3 protein is CASSPDRYNYGYTF. CDR3 coding DNA: TGTGCCAGCTCCCCGGACAGGTATAACTATGGCTACACCTTC.